This T cell receptor beta chain was sequenced during a study of shared clonotypes between healthy human individuals. Findings of the study overall: Four donors shared around 5.2% of their naive CD4 clonotypes. Blood was the sole source, and tissue repertoires probably differ.

The protocol was immunoSEQ multiplex PCR, while the TCRdb copy is restricted to in-frame clones and leaves out a portion. The table shows millions of clones, with about 95% occurring only once. This CDR3 spans 15 amino acids. Between the trimmed V and J ends, which lost 4 bases and 4 bases, there was a span of 13 bases. The germline V gene encodes CDR1 SGHVS and CDR2 FNYEAQ. Remarks on this clone: Antigen specificity is unknown.

The chain is built from TRBV7-6 and TRBJ2-2; D possibly matches TRBD1 or TRBD2 (5 bases each). The TCR was taken from a man in his late teens or twenties in good health. Material: naive CD4+ T cells sorted from blood. Specified subset: CD45RA+ positively selected. The CDR3 here is CASSSSGAVTGELFF. For the CDR3, the DNA is TGTGCCAGCAGCTCCTCCGGGGCCGTCACCGGGGAGCTGTTTTTT.